This TCR beta chain stems from a study of T cells in Graves' hyperthyroidism and ophthalmopathy. Overall study context: Peripheral blood samples were taken at initial diagnosis, prior to any treatment. Study findings and constraints: Blood held most thyroid clonotypes expanded above 0.001 frequency.

In this sample, this clonotype turned up a few times. Antigen: not known. Germline trimming cut 8 bases from V and 5 bases from J; bases unmatched to any gene: 4. Germline V lookup: CDR1 GTSNPN, CDR2 SVGIG (reference sequence). This CDR3 contains 11 residues. There were TCR beta CDR3 regions amplified from RNA transcripts. The HTBI primer set was used in a first-round RT-PCR of the TCR CDR3. MiXCR was run by TCRdb on the multiplex PCR reads, yielding one entry per CDR3 protein. The table shows hundreds of thousands of distinct CDR3 sequences, with approximately 15% occurring only once. The TCR sequence derives from a woman under 30 with Graves' hyperthyroidism. The chain links TRBV30 to TRBJ2-7; 9 nucleotides line up with TRBD1. Source material: blood. CDR3 sequence: CAGTGLHEQYF. In DNA form, the CDR3 reads TGTGCCGGGACAGGGCTCCACGAGCAGTACTTC.